The 3 T cell receptor beta chains reported below all come from one sample, sequenced in a study of T cells after yellow fever vaccination (dated 2019 in TCRdb). Library creation used 5' RACE. This sample was sequenced with an Illumina HiSeq 2500. TCRdb applied fastp at Q25 and MiXCR to the public reads, then kept only in-frame beta chains. All rows with the same CDR3 protein become a single entry with the most common DNA and genes. The table for this sample lists 550,000 to 750,000 distinct CDR3 sequences; less than 15% of them were counted only once. The ten largest account for around 15% of the sample. Taken with the paper, the label for treatment or condition translates to: live attenuated yellow fever vaccine strain. Sequences were derived from PBMCs, sampled on the day of the yellow fever booster vaccination. These receptors were taken from a man under 40 who received the YFV17D yellow fever vaccine.

The V gene is TRBV5-1, the J gene TRBJ2-1, with D perhaps TRBD1 (6 bases). V was cut by 0 bases and J by 6 bases, with 10 bases left in between. This CDR3 is built from 14 residues. Germline loops: CDR1 SGHRS, CDR2 YFSETQ. The CDR3 DNA sequence: TGCGCCAGCAGCTTGGAGGCAGGGGTCAATGAGCAGTTCTTC. It codes for CASSLEAGVNEQFF. The variable domain in full, with the rest retrieved from reference TRBV5-1 and TRBJ2-1, is KAGVTQTPRYLIKTRGQQVTLSCSPISGHRSVSWYQQTPGQGLQFLFEYFSETQRNKGNFPGRFSGRQFSNSRSEMNVSTLELGDSALYLCASSLEAGVNEQFFGPGTRLTVL.

This clonotype was recorded many times. This rearrangement joins TRBV5-6 to TRBJ2-1, with unresolved D. Germline V gives CDR1 SGHDT, CDR2 YYEEEE. The CDR3 has 12 amino acids. V was trimmed by 2 bases and J by 4 bases, leaving 4 bases between them. The CDR3: CASSFRYNEQFF. Written as DNA, the CDR3 is TGTGCCAGCAGCTTCAGGTACAATGAGCAGTTCTTC.

The chain combines TRBV14 with TRBJ2-1; D unresolved. Germline-derived CDR1 and CDR2 are SGHDN and FVKESK. This CDR3 spans 15 amino acids. The germline V and J ends were trimmed by 1 base and 4 bases, with 11 bases remaining between them. CDR3 protein: CASSQGRRIYNEQFF. The CDR3, as DNA: TGTGCCAGCAGCCAAGGGAGAAGGATTTACAATGAGCAGTTCTTC.